What follows are 8 T cell receptor beta chains derived from one specimen sequenced in a study of circulating tumor DNA in untreated peripheral T-cell lymphoma. Assay used: immunoSEQ multiplex PCR; TCRdb lists only in-frame clones, some missing. The sample yields some 10,000 clones, approximately 72% seen once. The sample comprised tumor tissue. Receptors originate from a human donor with peripheral T-cell lymphoma.

Comment on this clone: The same CDR3 is also encoded by other DNA sequences in this sample. The chain recombines TRBV11-3 with TRBJ1-5; maybe TRBD1 (5 bases). The length of the CDR3 is 14 residues. Germline V gene data show CDR1 as SGHNT and CDR2 as YENEEA. V lost 3 bases and J lost 4, with 10 bases in between. CDR3 sequence: CASSLVGGNQPQHF. DNA for the CDR3: TGTGCCAGCAGCTTGGTCGGGGGAAATCAGCCCCAGCATTTT.

The chain recombines TRBV6-8 with TRBJ2-7; TRBD1 matches at 9 bases. The V and J ends lost 6 bases and 2 bases, in that order; junction bases with no gene match: 5. CDR1 and CDR2 from the germline V gene are MNHGY and SAAAGT. The CDR3 is 14 amino acids. The CDR3 sequence: CASRSQGATYEQYF. The CDR3 DNA is TGTGCCAGCAGATCACAGGGGGCGACCTACGAGCAGTACTTC.

The V gene is TRBV18, the J gene TRBJ1-1; no firm D call. Looked up from germline, CDR1 is KGHSH and CDR2 is LQKENI. With 5 bases removed from V and 3 bases from J, the gap between germline ends came to 7 bases. The CDR3 contains 12 residues. CDR3 in DNA: TGTGCCAGCTCAGTCAGAGACACTGAAGCTTTCTTT. It translates to CASSVRDTEAFF.

J is TRBJ1-6 and V is TRBV11-3; 7 bases are a match to TRBD1. V dropped 4 bases and J dropped 6; count of bases not matched to a gene: 3. Germline V lookup: CDR1 SGHNT, CDR2 YENEEA. This CDR3 is built from 14 residues. In DNA, the CDR3 is TGTGCCAGCAGCTCGACAGGGCCTAATTCACCCCTCCACTTT. This sequence encodes CASSSTGPNSPLHF.

The chain couples TRBV23-1 to TRBJ2-3; 8 bases agree with TRBD2. TRBV23-1 is recorded as an ORF, its role being uncertain. V was pared by 4 bases and J by 2 bases, with 2 bases of the junction left unmatched. The CDR3 consists of 14 residues. Written as DNA, the CDR3 is TGCGCCAGCAGTCCCGGACTAGCCACAGATACGCAGTATTTT. It translates to CASSPGLATDTQYF.

Concerning this clone itself: One end of the junction fails to match germline, which may point to a read error. This chain joins TRBV15 and TRBJ2-3; D is unclear. CDR1 and CDR2 from the germline V gene are LNHNV and YYDKDF (reference sequence). This CDR3 contains 14 residues. The CDR3 nucleotides read TGTGCCACCAGGAGAGTCATGGCGGCAGATACGCAGTATTTT. Translation gives CATRRVMAADTQYF.

Turning to this clone: A junction end diverges from the germline sequence, so it may reflect a read error. The V call is TRBV15, the J call TRBJ1-2, with 7 nucleotides matching TRBD1. The CDR3 is 15 amino acids. Germline V gene sequence: CDR1 LNHNV, CDR2 YYDKDF (reference sequence). The CDR3 bases are TGTGCCACCAGCAGAAGGGACAGAGACAACTATGACTACACCTTC. It encodes CATSRRDRDNYDYTF. The whole variable domain, filled in from reference TRBV15 and TRBJ1-2, reads DAMVIQNPRYQVTQFGKPVTLSCSQTLNHNVMYWYQQKSSQAPKLLFHYYDKDFNNEADTPDNFQSRRPNTSFCFLDIRSPGLGDTAMYLCATSRRDRDNYDYTFGSGTRLTVV.

This chain joins TRBV11-3 and TRBJ2-5, with TRBD1 matching over 11 bases. The trim removed 6 bases at V and 5 bases at J, leaving 11 bases unmatched. CDR1 and CDR2 (germline): SGHNT, YENEEA. The CDR3 sequence is 16 residues long. DNA for the CDR3: TGTGCCAGCAGTCATACTCGGACAGGGGGCGCGGAGACCCAGTACTTC. Translated, it gives CASSHTRTGGAETQYF.